Detailed here is one T cell receptor (beta chain). CDR1 is LGHNA and CDR2 is YSLEER in the germline V gene. CDR3 size: 15 residues. V was cut by 0 bases and J by 4 bases, with 13 bases left in between. Here immunoSEQ multiplex PCR was the method, and the copy in TCRdb shows in-frame clones only, minus some. The sample lists 2.3 million or so clones, approximately 93% occurring once. These data are taken from a study of shared clonotypes between healthy human individuals. The chain joins TRBV4-3 to TRBJ2-7; the D gene is possibly TRBD2 (5 bases). The clonotype was recovered from a man between 18 and 35 years old in good health. Some clones in this sample may be carry-over from other donors' samples. The source material was naive CD4+ T cells from PBMCs. As to subset: CD45RA+ positively selected. CDR3 in amino acids: CASSQDDGKGYEQYF. CDR3 nucleotides: TGCGCCAGCAGCCAAGATGACGGGAAGGGTTACGAGCAGTACTTC.